This section outlines one T cell receptor (beta chain) sequence together with its context. This entry belongs to a study of blood T cell repertoires in COVID-19. Study information: Sites across the United States, Italy and Spain contributed samples from acute and convalescent COVID-19. The cDNA or gDNA used as material had been derived from T cells, B-cell-depleted T cells, or PBMCs.

Assay used: immunoSEQ multiplex PCR; TCRdb lists only in-frame clones, some missing. The sample yields around 100,000 clones, around 83% seen once. Germline CDR1 reads MDHEN; CDR2 reads SYDVKM. This CDR3 spans 15 amino acids. Between the trimmed V and J ends, which lost 6 bases and 3 bases, there was a span of 18 bases. The genes are TRBV28 and TRBJ2-7; D perhaps matches TRBD1 (6 bases). Sequenced material: peripheral blood. The TCR sequence derives from a human donor in a cohort sampled during active COVID-19. The DNA of the CDR3 is TGTGCCAGCAGATGGACAGACCGACAACTCTACGAGCAGTACTTC. Amino acid sequence: CASRWTDRQLYEQYF.